This T cell receptor beta chain was captured in a study of spatial heterogeneity in lung cancer. On the study more broadly: Available PBMC from follow-up, collected a median of about two years after resection, underwent sequencing. Findings and limits, study-wide: Detection of ubiquitous tumor TCRs in blood was higher at resection than follow-up.

Indicated time point: blood at routine non-recurrence follow-up after resection. Single TCR cDNA molecules each had their own unique molecular identifier. Each CDR3 protein is one row after TCRdb ran MiXCR on the 5' RACE reads. This sample yields some 30,000 distinct CDR3 sequences, of which around 9.3% are seen a single time; around 27% belongs to the top ten. The sample holds many counts of this clonotype. Its antigen is as yet unknown. The receptor's source is a female donor with early-stage non-small cell lung cancer. The material was PBMCs, obtained at follow-up.

CDR3 amino acids: CASSPGGRDQPQHF. CDR3 bases: TGCGCCAGCAGCCCCGGGGGGCGAGATCAGCCCCAGCATTTT. V is TRBV5-1 and J is TRBJ1-5; a weak D match, TRBD1 (6 bases). From germline, CDR1 is SGHRS and CDR2 YFSETQ. The ends were cut back, 4 bases at V and 5 bases at J, with 13 bases in the middle. The length of the CDR3 is 14 residues.